This TCR beta chain was documented in a study of response to subunit inactivated influenza vaccine. Findings and limits, study-wide: The authors offered the suggestion that each seasonal influenza vaccination recruits few new T cells.

TCRdb ran MiXCR on the RT-PCR reads and lists one entry per CDR3 protein. The sample contains about 800,000 distinct CDR3 sequences, approximately 21% of which appear only once. The germline gives CDR1 SGHAT, CDR2 FQNNGV. V was shortened by 3 bases and J by 5 bases, with 11 bases between the two germline ends. CDR3 length: 13 residues. This clonotype appeared a few times. Its antigen is not known. Here the sequenced sample was PBMCs from blood, taken around 5 days after vaccination. The V and J genes are TRBV11-2 and TRBJ2-7; D is uncertain. This clonotype originated in a man aged 50-60 years who received an inactivated influenza vaccine. CDR3 loop: CASSFRSPNEQYF. Here the CDR3 DNA reads TGTGCCAGCAGCTTCAGATCCCCTAACGAGCAGTACTTC.